Below are 19 T cell receptor beta chains sequenced from a single sample in a study of graft-versus-host responses after intestinal transplantation. Profiled with immunoSEQ multiplex PCR; TCRdb holds only in-frame clones, not every one. This sample yields about 100,000 clones, of which over 75% are seen a single time; roughly 0.95% belongs to the top ten. For these receptors, no antigen is known. The source material was unstimulated CD4+ T cells sorted from spleen or lymph node cells, sampled before transplant. The receptor source for this set is a human donor who was the organ donor for an intestinal transplant.

V and J are TRBV6-5 and TRBJ2-7, with 7 bases lining up with TRBD1. In germline, CDR1 is MNHEY, CDR2 SVGAGI. This CDR3 is built from 14 residues. With V trimmed by 6 bases and J by 0 bases, 5 bases remained unmatched. CDR3 nucleotides: TGTGCCAGCAGGATGACAGGGAACTCCTACGAGCAGTACTTC. Translation: CASRMTGNSYEQYF.

This chain joins TRBV28 and TRBJ1-6; D possibly corresponds to TRBD1 (6 bases). Trimming left V 2 bases short and J 11 bases short, with 19 bases between. The CDR3 totals 16 residues. Germline V lookup: CDR1 MDHEN, CDR2 SYDVKM. The chain's CDR3 is CASSLAQQGLGAPLHF. DNA of the CDR3: TGTGCCAGCAGTTTAGCCCAACAGGGATTAGGGGCACCCCTCCACTTT.

The chain carries TRBV29-1 and TRBJ2-5, with 12 bases fitting TRBD2. CDR1 SQVTM and CDR2 ANQGSEA come from the germline V gene. CDR3 length: 16 residues. J lost 5 bases, V lost 4 bases, and 11 bases had no gene match. Here the CDR3 reads CSVAARGLAGGETQYF. The CDR3 DNA follows: TGCAGCGTTGCTGCCCGCGGGCTAGCGGGGGGGGAGACCCAGTACTTC.

In this sample, this clone turned up once. This sequence joins TRBV18 and TRBJ2-7, with 7 bases aligning to TRBD1. This CDR3 is built from 13 residues. Germline CDR1 is KGHSH and CDR2 is LQKENI. V trimming: 9 bases; J trimming: 2 bases; junction bases outside the gene matches: 7. CDR3 region: CASGRDRAYEQYF. For the CDR3, the DNA is TGTGCCAGTGGCAGGGACAGAGCCTACGAGCAGTACTTC.

J is TRBJ2-7 and V is TRBV19, with D tentatively TRBD1 (6 bases). V lost 3 bases and J lost 0, with 15 bases in between. CDR1 LNHDA and CDR2 SQIVND come from the germline V gene (reference sequence). CDR3 size: 16 residues. CDR3 residues: CASSMTGGAGSYEQYF. Here the CDR3 DNA reads TGTGCCAGTAGTATGACTGGGGGCGCGGGCTCCTACGAGCAGTACTTC. The full variable domain, rest sourced from reference TRBV19 and TRBJ2-7, is DGGITQSPKYLFRKEGQNVTLSCEQNLNHDAMYWYRQDPGQGLRLIYYSQIVNDFQKGDIAEGYSVSREKKESFPLTVTSAQKNPTAFYLCASSMTGGAGSYEQYFGPGTRLTVT.

The chain uses TRBV28 and TRBJ2-1, with D tentatively TRBD1 (5 bases). V lost 6 bases, J lost 13 bases, and 19 bases lay in between. Germline values: CDR1 MDHEN, CDR2 SYDVKM. The CDR3 is 13 amino acids. The CDR3 bases are TGTGCCAGCAGCCCCGGTGGCAGGGCATATCAGTTCTTC. Translating it yields CASSPGGRAYQFF.

The chain carries TRBV7-2 and TRBJ2-6; 8 positions match TRBD1. Germline V gives CDR1 SGHTA, CDR2 FQGNSA. The CDR3 loop spans 17 amino acids. V shed 5 bases and J 2 bases; nucleotides not matched to a gene: 8. In DNA, the CDR3 is TGTGCCAGCAGCATAGGACAGGGTTGGGCTGGGGCCAACGTCCTGACTTTC. Protein: CASSIGQGWAGANVLTF.

This chain links TRBV11-2 with TRBJ2-1; D is perhaps TRBD2 (5 bases). CDR3 length equals 16 residues. Germline CDR1 and CDR2: SGHAT and FQNNGV. V lost 1 base to trimming and J lost 0 bases, with 10 bases between them. This CDR3 is CASSLAPGSSYNEQFF. DNA for the CDR3: TGTGCCAGCAGCTTAGCACCGGGAAGCTCCTACAATGAGCAGTTCTTC.

The chain links TRBV4-2 to TRBJ2-1; TRBD2 agrees at 9 bases. Germline V lookup: CDR1 LGHNA, CDR2 YNFKEQ. This CDR3 has 18 amino acids. V lost 1 base to trimming and J lost 2 bases; unmatched junction nucleotides: 9. DNA of the CDR3: TGTGCCAGCAGCCAAGTAGCGGGGGATCTTAAGGCCTACAATGAGCAGTTCTTC. It yields the protein CASSQVAGDLKAYNEQFF.

The genes are TRBV6-6 and TRBJ1-2; 7 nucleotides line up with TRBD1. Germline loops: CDR1 MNHNY, CDR2 SVGAGI (reference sequence). V dropped 0 bases and J dropped 4; count of bases not matched to a gene: 8. This CDR3 is built from 16 residues. The CDR3: CASSYSHRGPSYGYTF. DNA for the CDR3: TGTGCCAGCAGTTACTCCCACAGGGGCCCTTCCTATGGCTACACCTTC.

This clone was picked up a small number of times. The J gene is TRBJ2-7, the V gene TRBV7-9; 15 bases agree with TRBD2. V was clipped by 6 bases and J by 4 bases; unmatched bases: 16. The CDR3 loop spans 19 amino acids. Germline loops: CDR1 SEHNR, CDR2 FQNEAQ (reference sequence). CDR3 nucleotides: TGTGCCAGCAGTCGGCAGGGGACAGGACTAGCGGGGGGGTGGTACGAGCAGTACTTC. Protein: CASSRQGTGLAGGWYEQYF. Filled out from reference TRBV7-9 and TRBJ2-7, the complete variable domain reads DTGVSQNPRHKITKRGQNVTFRCDPISEHNRLYWYRQTLGQGPEFLTYFQNEAQLEKSRLLSDRFSAERPKGSFSTLEIQRTEQGDSAMYLCASSRQGTGLAGGWYEQYFGPGTRLTVT.

The rearrangement joins TRBV27 to TRBJ2-1, with 7 bases identical to TRBD2. The CDR3 runs 15 residues. Trimming took 5 bases from V and 1 from J; bases not matched to a gene: 5. Germline assignment: CDR1 MNHEY and CDR2 SMNVEV (reference sequence). CDR3 nucleotide sequence: TGTGCCAGCAGTCCGCCGGGGGGTTCCTACAATGAGCAGTTCTTC. This gives the protein CASSPPGGSYNEQFF.

The chain employs TRBV11-2 and TRBJ2-7; tentatively, D is TRBD1 or TRBD2 (5 bases each). V was clipped by 3 bases and J by 3 bases, with 18 bases between them. The CDR3 loop spans 16 amino acids. Germline CDR1 and CDR2: SGHAT and FQNNGV. CDR3 in amino acids: CASSLGMGTVSYEQYF. DNA for the CDR3: TGTGCCAGCAGCTTGGGGATGGGGACGGTAAGCTACGAGCAGTACTTC.

In this sample, this clone turned up a few times. The CDR3 protein is CAISDPGGGNQPQHF. The CDR3 DNA follows: TGTGCCATCAGTGATCCAGGAGGCGGCAATCAGCCCCAGCATTTT. The V call is TRBV10-3, the J call TRBJ1-5; D ambiguous. The CDR3 is 15 amino acids. Per germline, CDR1 ENHRY and CDR2 SYGVKD. Between the trimmed V and J ends, which lost 3 bases and 2 bases, there was a span of 11 bases.

The V call is TRBV6-6, the J call TRBJ2-7, with D uncertain. Germline lookup yields CDR1 MNHNY and CDR2 SVGAGI (reference sequence). CDR3 length: 14 amino acids. Between the trimmed V and J ends, which lost 0 bases and 2 bases, there was a span of 8 bases. CDR3 loop: CASSYSAGPYEQYF. Written as DNA, the CDR3 is TGTGCCAGCAGTTACTCTGCAGGACCCTACGAGCAGTACTTC.

V and J are TRBV6-1 and TRBJ1-6; 8 nucleotides line up with TRBD1. Trimming took 3 bases from V and 7 from J; bases not matched to a gene: 11. The germline V gene has CDR1 MNHNS and CDR2 SASEGT. This CDR3 is 17 amino acids long. The CDR3: CASSETAHRGWNSPLHF. The CDR3 DNA reads TGTGCCAGCAGTGAGACCGCCCACAGGGGGTGGAATTCACCCCTCCACTTT.

The gene calls are TRBV5-5 and TRBJ1-3, with unresolved D. Germline V lookup: CDR1 SGHKS, CDR2 YYEKEE (reference sequence). There are 14 residues in the CDR3. Trimming left V 2 bases short and J 2 bases short, with 8 bases between. The CDR3 is CASSFDHAGNTIYF. In nucleotides, the CDR3 is TGTGCCAGCAGCTTCGACCACGCTGGAAACACCATATATTTT.

In its sample, this clone was seen once. The chain links TRBV19 to TRBJ2-4; D may correspond to TRBD1 or TRBD2 (5 bases each). Germline loops: CDR1 LNHDA, CDR2 SQIVND (reference sequence). The ends were cut back, 4 bases at V and 3 bases at J, with 10 bases in the middle. The CDR3 loop spans 14 amino acids. CDR3 sequence: CASSNRGDKNIQYF. The DNA of the CDR3 is TGTGCCAGTAGTAACCGGGGCGACAAAAACATTCAGTACTTC.

V and J are TRBV7-6 and TRBJ2-3, with 9 bases lining up with TRBD1. Germline V gene lookup returns CDR1 SGHVS and CDR2 FNYEAQ. This CDR3 is built from 16 residues. Losses at the gene ends were 2 bases for V and 1 base for J; bases not matched to a gene: 4. CDR3 region: CASSLMGQGGTDTQYF. The CDR3 DNA follows: TGTGCCAGCAGCTTAATGGGACAGGGCGGCACAGATACGCAGTATTTT.